Listed below are T cell receptor beta chains from one sample, sequenced in a study of T cells in localized non-small cell lung cancer. TCRdb's table, derived via immunoSEQ multiplex PCR, lists solely in-frame clones and lacks some. Among 35,000 to 40,000 clones listed, about 90% were seen once. The specimen was peripheral blood, collected before any cancer treatment. Receptors were obtained from a woman between 40 and 69 years old with stage I lung adenocarcinoma. Each CDR3 is given with its conserved first and last residue. The D gene is left open where the match is weak. Not all rows give a size; the values are once, few, many and, for expanded clones, a class.

TRBV10-3,TRBJ1-1,TRBD1,16,few,CAISERDRGPNTEAFF,TGTGCCATCAGTGAAAGGGACAGGGGACCGAACACTGAAGCTTTCTTT
TRBV5-1,TRBJ2-2,TRBD1,15,NA,CASSQTGLNTGELFF,TGCGCCAGCAGCCAGACAGGGTTGAACACCGGGGAGCTGTTTTTT
TRBV9,TRBJ2-7,TRBD1,14,NA,CASSIGQATYEQYF,TGTGCCAGCAGCATCGGACAGGCGACCTACGAGCAGTACTTC
TRBV19,TRBJ1-3,TRBD1,16,NA,CASSLTGEPSGNTIYF,TGTGCCAGTAGTCTGACAGGGGAACCCTCTGGAAACACCATATATTTT
TRBV6-5,TRBJ2-1,NA,15,NA,CASSYSQGVYNEQFF,TGTGCCAGCAGTTACTCGCAAGGGGTCTACAATGAGCAGTTCTTC
TRBV19,TRBJ2-1,TRBD2,15,NA,CASSRGGGRRTEQFF,TGTGCCAGTAGTCGGGGCGGGGGACGTAGGACTGAGCAGTTCTTC
TRBV5-8,TRBJ2-7,NA,15,NA,CASSLVAGQAYEQYF,TGTGCCAGCAGCTTGGTGGCGGGGCAGGCCTACGAGCAGTACTTC
TRBV4-1,TRBJ2-1,NA,16,NA,CASSQEQAALYNEQFF,TGCGCCAGCAGCCAAGAGCAAGCGGCCCTTTACAATGAGCAGTTCTTC
TRBV11-2,TRBJ2-7,TRBD2,15,NA,CASSLLSGGLYEQYF,TGTGCCAGCAGCTTACTTAGCGGGGGACTCTACGAGCAGTACTTC
TRBV28,TRBJ1-1,NA,14,NA,CASRAPGRITEAFF,TGTGCCAGCAGGGCACCGGGACGTATCACTGAAGCTTTCTTT
TRBV28,TRBJ1-5,TRBD1,15,NA,CASSWGQAFNQPQHF,TGTGCCAGCAGTTGGGGACAGGCCTTCAATCAGCCCCAGCATTTT
TRBV7-2,TRBJ1-4,NA,16,NA,CASSLVSRQHNEKLFF,TGTGCCAGCAGCTTAGTAAGTCGGCAACACAATGAAAAACTGTTTTTT
TRBV6-5,TRBJ2-7,TRBD1,15,NA,CASSYRDRALYEQYF,TGTGCCAGCAGTTACCGGGACAGGGCCCTATACGAGCAGTACTTC
TRBV5-5,TRBJ2-7,TRBD1,15,NA,CASRTANGDSYEQYF,TGTGCCAGCAGGACCGCCAATGGGGACAGTTACGAGCAGTACTTC
TRBV11-2,TRBJ2-1,NA,15,NA,CASSLDRSSYNEQFF,TGTGCCAGCAGCTTAGACAGGTCGTCCTACAATGAGCAGTTCTTC
TRBV9,TRBJ1-4,NA,16,NA,CASSVGIDSLNEKLFF,TGTGCCAGCAGCGTAGGAATCGACAGCCTTAATGAAAAACTGTTTTTT
TRBV28,TRBJ2-7,TRBD1,13,once,CATLPTGSYEQYF,TGTGCCACCCTACCGACAGGGTCCTACGAGCAGTACTTC
TRBV2,TRBJ2-1,TRBD1,14,NA,CASSGWQGVDEQFF,TGTGCCAGCAGTGGGTGGCAGGGGGTCGATGAGCAGTTCTTC
TRBV12-5,TRBJ2-1,TRBD1,16,NA,CASGLDGQGLRNEQFF,TGTGCTAGTGGTTTGGACGGACAGGGATTACGCAATGAGCAGTTCTTC
TRBV28,TRBJ1-3,NA,14,NA,CASSLHRSGNTIYF,TGTGCCAGCAGTTTACACCGCTCTGGAAACACCATATATTTT
TRBV6-6,TRBJ1-1,TRBD1,14,NA,CASSYSEGAAEAFF,TGTGCCAGCAGTTACTCAGAGGGGGCCGCTGAAGCTTTCTTT
TRBV5-1,TRBJ2-7,TRBD2,14,NA,CASSFQTSDYEQYF,TGCGCCAGCAGCTTTCAGACTAGCGATTACGAGCAGTACTTC
TRBV5-1,TRBJ2-7,TRBD2,21,once,CASSLRTGGLSSGRDNYEQYF,TGCGCCAGCAGCTTGCGAACAGGGGGGCTTAGTAGCGGGAGGGACAACTACGAGCAGTACTTC
TRBV15,TRBJ1-5,NA,14,NA,CATSVGQADQPQHF,TGTGCCACCAGCGTCGGGCAGGCTGATCAGCCCCAGCATTTT
TRBV6-6,TRBJ2-7,NA,12,NA,CASSYRGYEQYF,TGTGCCAGCAGTTACAGGGGCTACGAGCAGTACTTC
TRBV7-9,TRBJ2-5,TRBD2,15,NA,CASSTYTSGQETQYF,TGTGCCAGCAGCACCTACACTAGCGGCCAAGAGACCCAGTACTTC
TRBV19,TRBJ2-1,NA,16,NA,CASRAPGGGNYNEQFF,TGTGCCAGTAGGGCCCCGGGGGGCGGGAACTACAATGAGCAGTTCTTC
TRBV15,TRBJ2-7,TRBD1,13,once,CATSTRDRYEQYF,TGTGCCACCAGCACCCGGGACAGGTACGAGCAGTACTTC
TRBV7-2,TRBJ2-7,TRBD2,16,NA,CASSLDLTSALYEQYF,TGTGCCAGCAGCTTAGATCTTACTAGCGCTCTCTACGAGCAGTACTTC
TRBV9,TRBJ2-1,NA,16,NA,CASSLAAQGTNNEQFF,TGTGCCAGCAGCCTCGCGGCCCAGGGAACGAACAATGAGCAGTTCTTC
TRBV28,TRBJ2-7,NA,16,once,CASRIQGGASSYEQYF,TGTGCCAGCAGAATCCAAGGGGGAGCGAGCTCCTACGAGCAGTACTTC
TRBV6-5,TRBJ2-7,NA,16,NA,CASSFFHRGTIYEQYF,TGTGCCAGCAGTTTCTTCCACAGGGGGACTATCTACGAGCAGTACTTC
TRBV5-6,TRBJ1-2,NA,13,NA,CASSQRGAYGYTF,TGTGCCAGCAGTCAGCGCGGGGCCTATGGCTACACCTTC
TRBV19,TRBJ1-1,TRBD1,13,NA,CASSGDRYTEAFF,TGTGCCAGTAGTGGGGACAGGTACACTGAAGCTTTCTTT
TRBV28,TRBJ1-2,TRBD1,14,NA,CASSSGGSTYGYTF,TGTGCCAGCAGTTCAGGGGGGAGTACCTATGGCTACACCTTC
TRBV6-1,TRBJ2-5,NA,15,NA,CASSEVQGGKSNQYF,TGTGCCAGCAGTGAAGTCCAGGGGGGGAAGAGTAACCAGTACTTC
TRBV7-9,TRBJ1-1,NA,14,few,CASSLETPNTEAFF,TGTGCCAGCAGCTTAGAAACACCGAACACTGAAGCTTTCTTT
TRBV28,TRBJ1-2,NA,16,NA,CASSFGNGAVGSGYTF,TGTGCCAGCAGTTTCGGAAACGGGGCAGTCGGGAGCGGCTACACCTTC
TRBV28,TRBJ2-3,TRBD2,17,NA,CASSLSPSGSSTDTQYF,TGTGCCAGCAGTTTAAGCCCTAGCGGATCTAGCACAGATACGCAGTATTTT
TRBV19,TRBJ1-5,NA,16,NA,CASSQAGWYSNQPQHF,TGTGCCAGTAGTCAGGCAGGTTGGTATAGCAATCAGCCCCAGCATTTT
TRBV5-6,TRBJ2-7,NA,13,NA,CASSSGPVYEQYF,TGTGCCAGCAGCTCGGGCCCGGTCTACGAGCAGTACTTC
TRBV19,TRBJ2-2,TRBD1,14,NA,CASSRTGGTGELFF,TGTGCCAGTAGTAGGACAGGGGGCACCGGGGAGCTGTTTTTT
TRBV9,TRBJ2-4,TRBD2,14,NA,CASSPGLAGNIQYF,TGTGCCAGCAGCCCTGGACTAGCCGGAAACATTCAGTACTTC
TRBV27,TRBJ2-3,NA,17,NA,CASSLLGGAGGADTQYF,TGTGCCAGCAGTTTATTGGGGGGGGCAGGGGGCGCAGATACGCAGTATTTT
TRBV27,TRBJ2-7,TRBD2,13,NA,CASSLFRGGEQYF,TGTGCCAGCAGTCTCTTCCGGGGGGGCGAGCAGTACTTC
TRBV5-1,TRBJ2-3,NA,13,once,CATRTGRVDTQYF,TGCGCCACTCGGACAGGGAGGGTGGATACGCAGTATTTT
TRBV29-1,TRBJ2-1,NA,12,NA,CSVPVANNEQFF,TGCAGCGTGCCGGTCGCCAACAATGAGCAGTTCTTC
TRBV6-5,TRBJ2-3,NA,15,NA,CASTRGDVGTDTQYF,TGTGCCAGCACACGAGGAGACGTTGGCACAGATACGCAGTATTTT
TRBV7-2,TRBJ1-3,TRBD1,14,NA,CASIDRGRGNTIYF,TGTGCCAGCATCGACAGGGGGCGAGGAAACACCATATATTTT
TRBV4-1,TRBJ2-7,TRBD2,15,NA,CASSRELAGSYEQYF,TGCGCCAGCAGCCGCGAACTAGCGGGATCCTACGAGCAGTACTTC
TRBV7-9,TRBJ1-3,NA,16,NA,CASSPGQPSSGNTIYF,TGTGCCAGCAGCCCCGGACAGCCCAGCTCTGGAAACACCATATATTTT
TRBV7-2,TRBJ1-2,NA,14,NA,CASRSRVGDYGYTF,TGTGCCAGCAGATCGAGGGTGGGGGACTATGGCTACACCTTC
TRBV5-6,TRBJ2-7,TRBD1,16,NA,CASSLWRQGAFHEQYF,TGTGCCAGCAGCTTATGGAGACAGGGGGCATTTCACGAGCAGTACTTC
TRBV29-1,TRBJ2-1,TRBD1,12,few,CSVDGQGNEQFF,TGCAGCGTTGATGGACAGGGGAATGAGCAGTTCTTC
TRBV7-8,TRBJ1-5,NA,13,NA,CASSLGRDQPQHF,TGTGCCAGCAGCCTCGGACGAGATCAGCCCCAGCATTTT